The entry that follows covers one TCR beta chain sequence. This clonotype was seen ten or more times. Its antigen is currently not known. No per-base quality is available; no much larger clone lies one base away. This entry comes from a study of T cell repertoires in cytomegalovirus infection (dated by TCRdb to about 2019). At the level of the whole study: The HLA type of each donor mattered for the analysis, because public TCR beta signatures pointed to carriage of CMV infection along with the matching HLA type. Study-wide findings and limitations: The ex vivo response was dominated by HLA-C-restricted CMV-specific TCR beta clonotypes, and the single most frequent clonotype in two of eight donors was supplied by these HLA-C-restricted clonotypes. Carriers of CMV infection plus the relevant HLA type were discriminated by the cumulative frequency of public TCR beta family members in the study cohort and in an independent roughly 340-donor cohort.

Sequencing was carried out with an Illumina HiSeq 1500. The public reads were run again by TCRdb, first through fastp at Q25 and then through MiXCR, and only productive beta chains were kept. Entries are consolidated by CDR3 protein sequence, retaining the most common genes and DNA. The sample profile shows almost 300,000 distinct CDR3 sequences; roughly a tenth of them were found once. The ten largest clonotypes hold more than 2.5% of the sample. The CDR3 goes from the cysteine to the phenylalanine over 12 residues. This entry keeps only the CDR3 DNA: 36 bases, framed from base 1. V is pared back by 5 bases and J by 9 bases, with 12 bases lying between the germline termini. CDR1 and CDR2, per the germline V gene, are SGHTA and FQGTGA.

In this chain, TRBV7-3 is recombined with TRBJ2-3; the D gene is perhaps TRBD2, from 7 matching bases. Sequencing used PBMCs. The TCR sequence derives from a human donor in good health (CMV status not recorded). Some clones in this sample may be carry-over from other donors' samples. The DNA is as follows: TGTGCCAGCAGCCTCCCGGGGGGCACGCAGTATTTT. Its translation is CASSLPGGTQYF.